These 11 T cell receptor beta chains share one sample of origin, sequenced in a study of vaccination and CD4 T cells after COVID-19. CD4+ T cells that had been cultured provided DNA sequenced with the Oncomine TCR Beta short-read assay. MiXCR, run by TCRdb on the PCR reads, gives a single entry per CDR3 protein. The data hold about 13,000 distinct CDR3 sequences, with nearly 80% observed a single time. As to treatment: roughly ten-day PBMC culture with coronavirus spike peptide pools or control peptides (ViraFEST assay). Their target antigens are unknown. The specimen sequenced was CD4+ T cells from blood, cultured in vitro. The receptors shown here come from a human donor who had recovered from COVID-19.

The rearrangement links TRBV9 to TRBJ1-2, with D possibly being TRBD1 (5 bases). V gave up 0 bases and J gave up 8 bases, with 20 bases separating them. Germline V gene sequence: CDR1 SGDLS, CDR2 YYNGEE. The CDR3 spans 16 residues. The CDR3 DNA reads as TGTGCCAGCAGCGTAGTAGGGGCCGTGGGTATAGACGGCTACACCTTC. It specifies CASSVVGAVGIDGYTF.

This clonotype was observed once. The chain joins TRBV10-3 to TRBJ1-5; weak D call: TRBD1 (6 bases). Germline V gives CDR1 ENHRY, CDR2 SYGVKD. There are 14 residues in the CDR3. V dropped 6 bases and J dropped 3 bases, with 12 bases sitting between them. The CDR3 region has the DNA TGTGCCATCAGGCCAGGGGAGGACAATCAGCCCCAGCATTTT. Residues: CAIRPGEDNQPQHF.

This clonotype was seen only a few times. The V and J genes are TRBV15 and TRBJ1-2; D is uncertain. The CDR3 covers 14 residues. The germline V gene has CDR1 LNHNV and CDR2 YYDKDF (reference sequence). V lost 3 bases to trimming and J lost 2 bases, with 10 bases between them. DNA of the CDR3: TGTGCCACCAGCAGGGAGGGAGGGAACTATGGCTACACCTTC. It translates to CATSREGGNYGYTF.

In its sample, this clonotype was seen once. The gene calls are TRBV7-2 and TRBJ2-5; D gene unclear. The V gene lost 1 base and the J gene lost 1 base, with 7 bases spanning the gap. Looked up from germline, CDR1 is SGHTA and CDR2 is FQGNSA. The length of the CDR3 is 14 residues. CDR3 sequence reads: CASSLGPSQETQYF. In DNA form, the CDR3 reads TGTGCCAGCAGCTTAGGACCCAGCCAAGAGACCCAGTACTTC.

The chain couples TRBV11-2 to TRBJ2-6; D remains unclear. Germline V gives CDR1 SGHAT, CDR2 FQNNGV. CDR3 size: 16 residues. Trimming stripped 1 base from V and 0 bases from J, with 7 bases between. CDR3: CASSLVGHSGANVLTF. CDR3 coding DNA: TGTGCCAGCAGCTTAGTAGGGCACTCTGGGGCCAACGTCCTGACTTTC.

V and J are TRBV10-3 and TRBJ1-6; unclear D gene. CDR1 is ENHRY, CDR2 SYGVKD, per germline. The CDR3 has 14 amino acids. V lost 0 bases and J 7 bases, leaving 7 bases between the germline ends. The CDR3 nucleotides are TGTGCCATCAGTGAGTCGAATCAAAATTCACCCCTCCACTTT. It codes for CAISESNQNSPLHF.

This chain uses TRBV7-2 with TRBJ2-7, with 8 positions matching TRBD1. Per the germline V gene, CDR1 is SGHTA and CDR2 is FQGNSA. V was clipped by 5 bases and J by 5 bases; unmatched bases: 11. CDR3 length: 15 residues. In DNA form, the CDR3 reads TGTGCCAGCAGCCAAGGCGGGGCAGGGGGCGACGAGCAGTACTTC. Its translation: CASSQGGAGGDEQYF.

V and J are TRBV12-3 or TRBV12-4 and TRBJ1-5; D gene ambiguous. This CDR3 is 12 amino acids long. The V end lost 3 bases, the J end lost 6 bases, and 6 bases lay between the germline ends. The CDR3 bases are TGTGCCAGCAGTTTCGGCATTCAGCCCCAGCATTTT. Translation gives CASSFGIQPQHF.

The CDR3: CASSLGGRAYEQYF. As DNA, the CDR3 is TGTGCCAGCAGCTTAGGGGGCAGGGCCTACGAGCAGTACTTC. This sequence joins TRBV7-2 and TRBJ2-7; TRBD1 might be the D (5 bases). The CDR3 extends over 14 amino acids. V was clipped by 1 base and J by 2 bases, with 9 bases between them. Per germline, CDR1 SGHTA and CDR2 FQGNSA.

J is TRBJ2-3 and V is TRBV2, with 8 bases aligning to TRBD1. This CDR3 is 14 amino acids long. V lost 10 bases to trimming and J lost 2 bases; unmatched junction nucleotides: 8. The germline V gene encodes CDR1 SNHLY and CDR2 FYNNEI. This CDR3 is CANRQGTNTDTQYF. The CDR3 nucleotides are TGTGCCAACAGACAGGGGACCAACACAGATACGCAGTATTTT.

The chain is built from TRBV28 and TRBJ2-5; D is perhaps TRBD2 (5 bases). V gave up 8 bases and J gave up 7 bases, with 11 bases separating them. Germline V gene sequence: CDR1 MDHEN, CDR2 SYDVKM. The CDR3 sequence is 11 residues long. CDR3 in amino acids: CASRGGLTQYF. The DNA for the CDR3 is TGTGCCAGCCGGGGTGGGCTGACCCAGTACTTC.